This TCR beta chain was obtained from a study of blood T cell repertoires in COVID-19. Authors' analysis steps: Estimation of nucleated cell counts relied on the amplification of reference gene primers. Here immunoSEQ multiplex PCR was the method, and the copy in TCRdb shows in-frame clones only, minus some. V, J and clone size reflect that table, while D and trimming were determined from the DNA. Of about 140,000 clones listed, about four fifths were seen once; the top ten hold 4.5% to 5.5%. This TCR derives from a man aged 35 to 55 with acute COVID-19. Sequenced: PBMCs or T cells enriched from blood (not recorded which).

The CDR3, as DNA: TGTGCCAGCAGCCATTACCATGGGGGCTCTCATGAAAAACTGTTTTTT. It codes for CASSHYHGGSHEKLFF. This rearrangement joins TRBV3-1 (or the pseudogene TRBV3-2) to TRBJ1-4; TRBD1 might be the D (6 bases). Germline loops: CDR1 LGHDT, CDR2 YNNKEL (reference sequence). The V gene lost 3 bases and the J gene lost 6 bases, with 17 bases spanning the gap. The CDR3 is 16 amino acids.